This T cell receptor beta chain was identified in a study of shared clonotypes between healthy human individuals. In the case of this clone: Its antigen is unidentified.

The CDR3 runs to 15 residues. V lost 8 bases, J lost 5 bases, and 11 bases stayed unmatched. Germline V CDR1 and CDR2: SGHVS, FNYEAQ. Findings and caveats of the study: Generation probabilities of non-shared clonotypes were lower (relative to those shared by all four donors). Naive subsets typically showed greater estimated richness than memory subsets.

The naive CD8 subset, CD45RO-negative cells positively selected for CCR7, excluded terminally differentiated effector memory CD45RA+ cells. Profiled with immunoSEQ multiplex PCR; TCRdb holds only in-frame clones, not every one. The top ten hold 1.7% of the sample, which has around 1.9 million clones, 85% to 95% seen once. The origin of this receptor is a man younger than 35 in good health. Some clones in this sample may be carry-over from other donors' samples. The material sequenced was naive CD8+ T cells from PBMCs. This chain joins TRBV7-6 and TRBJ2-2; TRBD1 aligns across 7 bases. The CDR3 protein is CASRMTGSETGELFF. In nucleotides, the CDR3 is TGTGCCAGCCGTATGACAGGGTCAGAAACCGGGGAGCTGTTTTTT.